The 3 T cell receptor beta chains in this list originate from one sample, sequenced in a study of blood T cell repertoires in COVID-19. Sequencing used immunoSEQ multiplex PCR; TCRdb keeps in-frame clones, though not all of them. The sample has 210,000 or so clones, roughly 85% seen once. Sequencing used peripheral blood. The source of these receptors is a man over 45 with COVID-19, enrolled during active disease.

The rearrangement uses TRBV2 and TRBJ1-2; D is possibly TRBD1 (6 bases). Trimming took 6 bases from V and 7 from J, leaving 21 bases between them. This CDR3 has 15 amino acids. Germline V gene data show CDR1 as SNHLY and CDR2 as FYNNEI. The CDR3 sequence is CASRERGGWVGGYTF. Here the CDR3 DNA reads TGTGCCAGCAGAGAAAGAGGGGGTTGGGTGGGTGGCTACACCTTC.

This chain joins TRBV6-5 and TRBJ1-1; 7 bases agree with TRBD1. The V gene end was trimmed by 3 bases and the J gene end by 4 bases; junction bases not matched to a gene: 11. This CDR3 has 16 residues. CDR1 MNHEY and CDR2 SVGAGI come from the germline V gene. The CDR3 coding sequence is TGTGCCAGCAGTTATCGAGGGGACAGATGGCGCACTGAAGCTTTCTTT. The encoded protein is CASSYRGDRWRTEAFF.

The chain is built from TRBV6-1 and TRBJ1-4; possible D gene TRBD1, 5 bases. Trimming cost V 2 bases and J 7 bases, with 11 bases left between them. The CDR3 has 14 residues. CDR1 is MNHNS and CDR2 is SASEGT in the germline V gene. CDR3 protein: CASSEMGHGEKLFF. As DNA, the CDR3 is TGTGCCAGCAGTGAAATGGGGCACGGTGAAAAACTGTTTTTT.